This TCR beta chain was recovered during a study of blood T cells in healthy people across ages. Study outcomes and limitations: Relative to aged donors, long-lived donors carried more naive CD4+ cells and displayed higher diversity.

The authors ran a second PCR of about 6 to 11 cycles using a sample-barcoded 5' primer and a J-beta primer mix. TCRdb itself ran the 5' RACE reads through MiXCR, one entry per CDR3 protein. This table has roughly 1,500,000 distinct CDR3 sequences, 42% appearing once. This clonotype was seen a few times. Its antigen remains unidentified. The J segment lost 1 base and the V segment lost 3 bases, leaving 3 bases of the junction unmatched. There are 15 residues in the CDR3. This TCR was recovered from a woman aged 18-29 years in good health. The chain joins TRBV12-3 or TRBV12-4 to TRBJ1-2, with TRBD1 identical over 9 bases. The specimen sequenced was blood. CDR3 loop: CASSFGTGLNYGYTF. The DNA for the CDR3 is TGTGCCAGCAGTTTTGGGACAGGGCTTAACTATGGCTACACCTTC.